Listed below are T cell receptor beta chains from one sample, sequenced in a study of blood T cell repertoires in COVID-19. The assay was immunoSEQ multiplex PCR, and TCRdb's table has in-frame clones only and misses some. The profile shows roughly 100,000 clones, under 75% of them singletons. Source material: peripheral blood. These receptors were collected from a man of 80 years or more with acute or convalescent COVID-19. CDR3s include the opening cysteine and the closing phenylalanine or tryptophan. Each record gives: J gene, D gene, V gene, clone size, CDR3 DNA, CDR3 protein. D genes are given only for firm matches. Size is stated for part of the rows, as once, few or many counts, or as a class when the clone is expanded.

J gene: TRBJ2-3; D gene: TRBD1; V gene: TRBV7-7; clone size: NA; CDR3 DNA: TGTGCCAGCAGCCCACACAGGGGGATCACAGATACGCAGTATTTT; CDR3 protein: CASSPHRGITDTQYF
J gene: TRBJ1-1; D gene: NA; V gene: TRBV18; clone size: NA; CDR3 DNA: TGTGCCAGCCGACAGGTGAACACTGAAGCTTTCTTT; CDR3 protein: CASRQVNTEAFF
J gene: TRBJ1-2; D gene: NA; V gene: TRBV21-1; clone size: NA; CDR3 DNA: TGTGCCAGCAGCACCCGGGACAGGGGGCGCGGCTACACCTTC; CDR3 protein: CASSTRDRGRGYTF
J gene: TRBJ2-5; D gene: NA; V gene: TRBV24-1; clone size: NA; CDR3 DNA: TGTGCCACCAGTGAGTCGGGAAGAAAAGAGACCCAGTACTTC; CDR3 protein: CATSESGRKETQYF
J gene: TRBJ1-1; D gene: NA; V gene: TRBV28; clone size: NA; CDR3 DNA: TGTGCCAGCAGCAATAGAGTGGTTACTGAAGCTTTCTTT; CDR3 protein: CASSNRVVTEAFF
J gene: TRBJ2-1; D gene: TRBD2; V gene: TRBV19; clone size: NA; CDR3 DNA: TGTGCCAGTAACGGCGGGAGGGCCGATGAGCAGTTCTTC; CDR3 protein: CASNGGRADEQFF
J gene: TRBJ2-1; D gene: TRBD2; V gene: TRBV2; clone size: NA; CDR3 DNA: TGTGCCAGCAGGAAAGGGACTAGCGGGAGCGTTTCCTACAATGAGCAGTTCTTC; CDR3 protein: CASRKGTSGSVSYNEQFF
J gene: TRBJ2-1; D gene: TRBD2; V gene: TRBV7-9; clone size: NA; CDR3 DNA: TGTGCCAGCAGCTTAGTGGGAGCGGGAGGCTTTTACAATGAGCAGTTCTTC; CDR3 protein: CASSLVGAGGFYNEQFF
J gene: TRBJ1-1; D gene: NA; V gene: TRBV28; clone size: NA; CDR3 DNA: TGTGCCAGCAGTTTAACAGGCCTCTGGGCTGAAGCTTTCTTT; CDR3 protein: CASSLTGLWAEAFF
J gene: TRBJ1-2; D gene: NA; V gene: TRBV28; clone size: NA; CDR3 DNA: TGTGCCAGCAGTTTACCTGGGAGGGATAAAGGTGGCTACACCTTC; CDR3 protein: CASSLPGRDKGGYTF
J gene: TRBJ2-5; D gene: NA; V gene: TRBV3-1/TRBV3-2; clone size: NA; CDR3 DNA: TGTGCCAGCAGCCAATGGGGAGTTCAAGAGACCCAGTACTTC; CDR3 protein: CASSQWGVQETQYF
J gene: TRBJ2-5; D gene: TRBD2; V gene: TRBV19; clone size: NA; CDR3 DNA: TGTGCCAGTAGTATAGACGGCGGGAGATTAGAGACCCAGTACTTC; CDR3 protein: CASSIDGGRLETQYF
J gene: TRBJ2-2; D gene: NA; V gene: TRBV2; clone size: NA; CDR3 DNA: TGTGCCAGCAGTCGTGTTAACACCGGGGAGCTGTTTTTT; CDR3 protein: CASSRVNTGELFF
J gene: TRBJ2-5; D gene: TRBD1; V gene: TRBV6-5; clone size: once; CDR3 DNA: TGTGCCAGCAGTTACAGTCCGGGACAGGGTGCGAAGACCCAGTACTTC; CDR3 protein: CASSYSPGQGAKTQYF
J gene: TRBJ1-2; D gene: NA; V gene: TRBV15; clone size: NA; CDR3 DNA: TGTGCCACCAGCAGAGATGGGCAGTTGCGCTACACCTTC; CDR3 protein: CATSRDGQLRYTF
J gene: TRBJ2-2; D gene: TRBD1; V gene: TRBV24-1; clone size: NA; CDR3 DNA: TGTGCCACCAGTGACATGACAGGGTTCGGGGAGCTGTTTTTT; CDR3 protein: CATSDMTGFGELFF
J gene: TRBJ2-1; D gene: TRBD2; V gene: TRBV9; clone size: NA; CDR3 DNA: TGTGCCAGCAGCCCCGGAGCGGGAGAATCCTACAATGAGCAGTTCTTC; CDR3 protein: CASSPGAGESYNEQFF
J gene: TRBJ1-1; D gene: NA; V gene: TRBV19; clone size: NA; CDR3 DNA: TGTGCCAGTAGGGAAGGGGGATGGACTGAAGCTTTCTTT; CDR3 protein: CASREGGWTEAFF
J gene: TRBJ2-7; D gene: TRBD2; V gene: TRBV13; clone size: NA; CDR3 DNA: TGTGCCAGCAGCACTGTAGCGGGCCCAAGCTCCTACGAGCAGTACTTC; CDR3 protein: CASSTVAGPSSYEQYF
J gene: TRBJ2-3; D gene: TRBD2; V gene: TRBV5-6; clone size: NA; CDR3 DNA: TGTGCCAGCAGCTTGGAAGCGGGAAGAGCAGATACGCAGTATTTT; CDR3 protein: CASSLEAGRADTQYF
J gene: TRBJ1-2; D gene: TRBD1; V gene: TRBV19; clone size: NA; CDR3 DNA: TGTGCCAGTAGAGAGAGACAGGGGGGATATGGCTACACCTTC; CDR3 protein: CASRERQGGYGYTF
J gene: TRBJ2-7; D gene: TRBD1; V gene: TRBV6-5; clone size: few; CDR3 DNA: TGTGCCAGCAAGACGGGGACAGGGAGGTCCTACGAGCAGTACTTC; CDR3 protein: CASKTGTGRSYEQYF
J gene: TRBJ1-4; D gene: TRBD1; V gene: TRBV27; clone size: NA; CDR3 DNA: TGTGCCAGCAGTTTATCCCCGGACGGACAGGGTCGGTCAACTAATGAAAAACTGTTTTTT; CDR3 protein: CASSLSPDGQGRSTNEKLFF
J gene: TRBJ2-3; D gene: NA; V gene: TRBV30; clone size: NA; CDR3 DNA: TGTGCCTGGAGTGTCGGAGGGGCAACAGATACGCAGTATTTT; CDR3 protein: CAWSVGGATDTQYF
J gene: TRBJ2-3; D gene: TRBD1; V gene: TRBV19; clone size: NA; CDR3 DNA: TGTGCCACGGACAGGGGAGGCACAGATACGCAGTATTTT; CDR3 protein: CATDRGGTDTQYF
J gene: TRBJ2-5; D gene: TRBD1; V gene: TRBV7-8; clone size: NA; CDR3 DNA: TGTGCCAGCAGCGCCCATAACCGGGACAGGGGTGTTAAGGCCCAGTACTTC; CDR3 protein: CASSAHNRDRGVKAQYF
J gene: TRBJ2-1; D gene: NA; V gene: TRBV7-9; clone size: NA; CDR3 DNA: TGTGCCAGTGACTATAACAATGAGCAGTTCTTC; CDR3 protein: CASDYNNEQFF
J gene: TRBJ2-7; D gene: NA; V gene: TRBV6-2/TRBV6-3; clone size: many; CDR3 DNA: TGTGCCAGCAGCCCCGTTTTCTACGAGCAGTACTTC; CDR3 protein: CASSPVFYEQYF
J gene: TRBJ1-2; D gene: TRBD1; V gene: TRBV18; clone size: NA; CDR3 DNA: TGTGCCAGCTCACTCGGGACAGCAAAAGCGGGCTATGGCTACACCTTC; CDR3 protein: CASSLGTAKAGYGYTF
J gene: TRBJ2-1; D gene: NA; V gene: TRBV19; clone size: NA; CDR3 DNA: TGTGCCAGTAGTATGGCTGGGGCCCACAATGAGCAGTTCTTC; CDR3 protein: CASSMAGAHNEQFF
J gene: TRBJ2-1; D gene: NA; V gene: TRBV28; clone size: NA; CDR3 DNA: TGTGCCAGCAGCGGCCCACAGAGCTCCTACAATGAGCAGTTCTTC; CDR3 protein: CASSGPQSSYNEQFF
J gene: TRBJ2-7; D gene: NA; V gene: TRBV5-8; clone size: NA; CDR3 DNA: TGTGCCAGCAGCCCACCCGGTCCCGGCTACGAGCAGTACTTC; CDR3 protein: CASSPPGPGYEQYF
J gene: TRBJ2-1; D gene: TRBD1; V gene: TRBV10-3; clone size: NA; CDR3 DNA: TGTGCCATCAGCTCGGGACAGATACTCTACAATGAGCAGTTCTTC; CDR3 protein: CAISSGQILYNEQFF
J gene: TRBJ2-1; D gene: NA; V gene: TRBV5-1; clone size: few; CDR3 DNA: TGCGCCAGCAGCTTGGGACCGGGGAACGATGAGCAGTTCTTC; CDR3 protein: CASSLGPGNDEQFF